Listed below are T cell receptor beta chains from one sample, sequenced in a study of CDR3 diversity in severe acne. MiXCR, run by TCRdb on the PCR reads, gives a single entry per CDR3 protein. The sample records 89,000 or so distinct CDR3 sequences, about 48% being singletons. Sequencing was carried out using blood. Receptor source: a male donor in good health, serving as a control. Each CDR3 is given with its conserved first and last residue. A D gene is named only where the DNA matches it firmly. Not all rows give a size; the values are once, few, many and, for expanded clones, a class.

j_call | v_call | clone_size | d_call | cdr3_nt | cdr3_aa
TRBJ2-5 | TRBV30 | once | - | TGTGCCGGGGGGGGGGACACTGCGGAGACCCAGTACTTC | CAGGGDTAETQYF
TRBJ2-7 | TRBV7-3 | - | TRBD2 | TGTGCCAGCGCCGGACTAGCGGGGTCCCCATACGAGCAGTACTTC | CASAGLAGSPYEQYF
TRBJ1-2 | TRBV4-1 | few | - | TGCGCCAGCAGCCCCCACCGGGGCGACTATGGCTACACCTTC | CASSPHRGDYGYTF
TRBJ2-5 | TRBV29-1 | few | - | TGCAGCGTTGATCGAGGGCGGGTGGAAGCCCAGTACTTC | CSVDRGRVEAQYF
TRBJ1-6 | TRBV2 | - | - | TGTGCCAGCAGTAGTGGACAAAAAGGGCCCCTCCACTTT | CASSSGQKGPLHF
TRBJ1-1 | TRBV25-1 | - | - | TGTGCCAGCACCTTGAGCCTTTTGAACACTGAAGCTTTCTTT | CASTLSLLNTEAFF
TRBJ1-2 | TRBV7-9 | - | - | TGTGCCAGCAGACCCGGGACTAGCGGACCCACAGATACGCAGTATGGCTACACCTTC | CASRPGTSGPTDTQYGYTF
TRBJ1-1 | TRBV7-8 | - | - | TGTGCCAGTTCCCAGGGCCAGTACTCGAACACTGAAGCTTTCTTT | CASSQGQYSNTEAFF
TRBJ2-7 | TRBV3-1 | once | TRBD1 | TGTGCCAGCAGCCATGGGACAGGGGAAGAAACCTACGAGCAGTACTTC | CASSHGTGEETYEQYF
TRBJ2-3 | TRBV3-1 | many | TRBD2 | TGTGCCAGCAGACAACTAGCGGGGACCCCCGATACGCAGTATTTT | CASRQLAGTPDTQYF
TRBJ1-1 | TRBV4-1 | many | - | TGCGCCAGCAGTCTTCTCCCCCAAGTGGCCGGGAGAAACACTGAAGCTTTCTTT | CASSLLPQVAGRNTEAFF
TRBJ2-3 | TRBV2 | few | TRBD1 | TGTGCCAGCAGCCGACAGGGGGATGTATCGCAGTATTTT | CASSRQGDVSQYF
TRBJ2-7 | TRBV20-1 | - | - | TGCAGTGCGGGGGCGGGTTCCATCTACGAGCAGTACTTC | CSAGAGSIYEQYF
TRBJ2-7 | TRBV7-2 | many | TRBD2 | TGTGCCAGCAGCTTAGACTACGCTAGCGGGGGAAGGGAGCAGTACTTC | CASSLDYASGGREQYF
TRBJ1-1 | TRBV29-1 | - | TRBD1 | TGCAGCGGCCACAGGGGTACTGAAGCTTTCTTT | CSGHRGTEAFF
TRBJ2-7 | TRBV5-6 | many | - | TGTGCCAGCAGCCCACCGGAGGACTCCTACGAGCAGTACTTC | CASSPPEDSYEQYF
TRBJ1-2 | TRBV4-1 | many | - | TGCGCCAGCAGCCAAGATTCGATGACACAAAAAAACGGTGGCTACACCTTC | CASSQDSMTQKNGGYTF
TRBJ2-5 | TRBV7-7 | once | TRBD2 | TGTGCTAGCGGGGGGAGCCAAGAGACCCAGTACTTC | CASGGSQETQYF
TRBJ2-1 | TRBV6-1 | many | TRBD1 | TGTGCCAGCAGCGTAGGGAACAGGGGGTTCACCTACAATGAGCAGTTCTTC | CASSVGNRGFTYNEQFF
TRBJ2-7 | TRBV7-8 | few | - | TGTGCCAGCAGCTTAGCGCGGAGGTCCAACGAGCAGTACTTC | CASSLARRSNEQYF
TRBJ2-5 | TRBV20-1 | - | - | TGCAGTGCTAGGGCCCGGGGATGGGGTGAGACCCAGTACTTC | CSARARGWGETQYF
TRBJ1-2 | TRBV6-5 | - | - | TGTGCCAGCAGTTACTCGGGTCAGGGGTCTGGCTACACCTTC | CASSYSGQGSGYTF